This is a list of T cell receptor beta chains from one sample in a study of technical replicates of blood from a few donors. The data were produced by immunoSEQ multiplex PCR, yet TCRdb's version contains in-frame clones alone and is incomplete. The table shows around 92,000 clones, with approximately 94% occurring only once. Sequencing was done on a sample of T cells isolated from PBMCs. These TCRs come from a human donor in good health. Each CDR3 is given with its conserved first and last residue. A D gene is named only where the DNA matches it firmly. The size entry is marked missing in some rows and otherwise reads once, few, many or a size class.

CDR3	DNA	D	size	J	V	length
CASSGGTSGRYNEQFF	TGTGCCAGCAGCGGGGGGACTAGCGGGAGGTACAATGAGCAGTTCTTC	TRBD2	NA	TRBJ2-1	TRBV7-9	16
CASSSNRDTLEAFF	TGTGCCAGCAGCTCCAACCGGGACACCCTTGAAGCTTTCTTT	NA	NA	TRBJ1-1	TRBV7-2	14
CASSPQGDVHTEAFF	TGTGCCAGCAGCCCCCAGGGGGACGTCCACACTGAAGCTTTCTTT	TRBD1	NA	TRBJ1-1	TRBV7-9	15
CASSLNGGGYTEAFF	TGTGCCAGCAGCTTAAATGGGGGGGGGTACACTGAAGCTTTCTTT	NA	NA	TRBJ1-1	TRBV7-9	15
CASSVEVEAFF	TGTGCCAGCAGCGTGGAGGTTGAAGCTTTCTTT	NA	NA	TRBJ1-1	TRBV7-9	11
CASSSYKTGQAGNTEAFF	TGTGCCAGCAGCTCCTATAAAACAGGGCAAGCCGGGAACACTGAAGCTTTCTTT	NA	once	TRBJ1-1	TRBV7-8	18
CASSLSSGPSSYEQYF	TGTGCCAGCAGCTTAAGTAGCGGCCCGAGCTCCTACGAGCAGTACTTC	NA	NA	TRBJ2-7	TRBV7-9	16
CASSLMSGGPYNEQFF	TGCGCCAGCAGCCTGATGAGCGGGGGCCCCTACAATGAGCAGTTCTTC	TRBD2	NA	TRBJ2-1	TRBV5-1	16
CASSVMRSPQNIQYF	TGTGCCAGTAGTGTGATGAGAAGCCCGCAAAACATTCAGTACTTC	NA	NA	TRBJ2-4	TRBV19	15
CASREGPGNTIYF	TGCGCCAGCAGAGAGGGGCCTGGAAACACCATATATTTT	NA	NA	TRBJ1-3	TRBV10-1	13